A single sample gave rise to the 21 T cell receptor beta chains below, sequenced in a study of blood T cell repertoires in COVID-19. The table came from immunoSEQ multiplex PCR; TCRdb's copy has only in-frame clones and leaves some out. The sample lists 110,000 or so clones, roughly 88% seen once, with 6.5% to 10% in the top ten. The sequenced sample consisted of peripheral blood. These receptors were collected from a woman in her 70s who had recovered from COVID-19.

The chain employs TRBV7-2 and TRBJ2-1; D is unresolved. Germline values: CDR1 SGHTA, CDR2 FQGNSA. V lost 5 bases and J lost 7, with 12 bases in between. This CDR3 is built from 13 residues. The CDR3 sequence is CASSPTYSNEQFF. CDR3 DNA sequence: TGTGCCAGCAGCCCCACCTATTCAAATGAGCAGTTCTTC.

This clone was seen more than once but under ten times. This chain links TRBV6-6 with TRBJ2-7; 7 bases match TRBD2. The CDR3 sequence is 13 residues long. J was trimmed by 2 bases and V by 8 bases; bases with no gene match: 6. The germline CDR1 and CDR2 sequences are MNHNY and SVGAGI (reference sequence). The CDR3 DNA sequence: TGTGCCAGCCTTTTGAGCGGGACCTACGAGCAGTACTTC. This gives the protein CASLLSGTYEQYF.

The rearrangement links TRBV29-1 to TRBJ1-2; possibly TRBD1 for D (5 bases). Germline lookup yields CDR1 SQVTM and CDR2 ANQGSEA. Between the trimmed V and J ends, which lost 3 bases and 1 base, there was a span of 9 bases. CDR3 length: 13 amino acids. The CDR3 sequence is CSVDGGNNYGYTF. The CDR3 region has the DNA TGCAGCGTTGATGGGGGGAATAACTATGGCTACACCTTC.

The J gene is TRBJ2-4, the V gene TRBV7-2, with D tentatively TRBD2 (5 bases). The germline V and J ends were trimmed by 5 bases and 12 bases, with 11 bases remaining between them. This CDR3 region has 11 residues. Per germline, CDR1 SGHTA and CDR2 FQGNSA. The CDR3 spells CASSLDSPQYF. In DNA form, the CDR3 reads TGTGCCAGCAGCCTGGACTCCCCTCAGTACTTC. Based on the CDR3 plus reference TRBV7-2 and TRBJ2-4, the full variable domain is GAGVSQSPSNKVTEKGKDVELRCDPISGHTALYWYRQSLGQGLEFLIYFQGNSAPDKSGLPSDRFSAERTGGSVSTLTIQRTQQEDSAVYLCASSLDSPQYFGAGTRLSVL.

This clone appeared once. The gene calls are TRBV5-6 and TRBJ1-2; 10 nucleotides agree with TRBD1. V shed 5 bases, J shed 14 bases, and the junction held 12 bases outside the gene matches. Germline V gene lookup returns CDR1 SGHDT and CDR2 YYEEEE. There are 13 residues in the CDR3. The CDR3 sequence: CASRSTGGRVSTF. CDR3 nucleotides: TGTGCCAGCAGGTCGACAGGGGGCAGGGTTAGTACCTTC.

This clone came up once. J is TRBJ1-2 and V is TRBV28; tentatively, D is TRBD1 (6 bases). This CDR3 is 14 amino acids long. Trimming pared 5 bases from V and 4 bases from J, leaving 14 bases between. Germline values: CDR1 MDHEN, CDR2 SYDVKM. CDR3 nucleotide sequence: TGTGCCAGCAGTCCCAGGGGCCTACCCTATGGCTACACCTTC. Translated: CASSPRGLPYGYTF.

This chain's CDR3 is CASSQWGRAYEQYF. The CDR3 DNA is TGCGCCAGCAGCCAGTGGGGCAGGGCCTACGAGCAGTACTTC. The chain is built from TRBV4-1 and TRBJ2-7, with TRBD1 as a possible D gene (5 bases). The CDR3 totals 14 residues. Trimming shortened V by 3 bases and J by 2 bases, and 11 bases separated the two germline ends. Per germline, CDR1 MGHRA and CDR2 YSYEKL.

The chain employs TRBV4-3 and TRBJ2-1; D is undetermined. The germline V gene has CDR1 LGHNA and CDR2 YSLEER. Trimming took 3 bases from V and 8 from J, leaving 14 bases between them. The CDR3 has 14 amino acids. CDR3 protein: CASSHMNYPHEQFF. The CDR3 DNA reads TGCGCCAGCAGCCATATGAACTACCCACATGAGCAGTTCTTC.

The chain couples TRBV14 to TRBJ2-7; 7 positions match TRBD1. The germline gives CDR1 SGHDN, CDR2 FVKESK. This CDR3 has 13 amino acids. Germline trimming cut 3 bases from V and 3 bases from J; bases unmatched to any gene: 2. CDR3 nucleotide sequence: TGTGCCAGCAGCCACCGGGACAGCTACGAGCAGTACTTC. Translated: CASSHRDSYEQYF. Together with reference TRBV14 and TRBJ2-7, the CDR3 gives the full variable domain: EAGVTQFPSHSVIEKGQTVTLRCDPISGHDNLYWYRRVMGKEIKFLLHFVKESKQDESGMPNNRFLAERTGGTYSTLKVQPAELEDSGVYFCASSHRDSYEQYFGPGTRLTVT.

CDR3 coding DNA: TGCGCCAGCAGTTTAAGCGGGGCAACAGATACGCAGTATTTT. This encodes CASSLSGATDTQYF. The V gene is TRBV5-1, the J gene TRBJ2-3; 7 nucleotides align to TRBD2. The J segment lost 3 bases and the V segment lost 5 bases, leaving 6 bases of the junction unmatched. The CDR3 runs to 14 residues. Germline CDR1 reads SGHRS; CDR2 reads YFSETQ.

This rearrangement joins TRBV28 to TRBJ2-1; a possible D gene is TRBD2 (6 bases). V lost 8 bases to trimming and J lost 7 bases, with 6 bases between them. The CDR3 has 10 residues. Germline CDR1 and CDR2: MDHEN and SYDVKM. The CDR3 nucleotides are TGTGCCAGCCTAGCGAATGAGCAGTTCTTC. Translating gives CASLANEQFF.

This chain links TRBV20-1 with TRBJ2-3, with a weak D call TRBD2 (5 bases). Germline CDR1 DFQATT, CDR2 SNEGSKA (reference sequence). The CDR3 consists of 11 residues. Trimming took 3 bases from V and 6 from J, leaving 7 bases between them. CDR3 sequence: CSASRTDTQYF. The CDR3 bases are TGCAGTGCTAGCCGGACTGATACGCAGTATTTT.

The genes are TRBV30 and TRBJ2-4; possibly TRBD2 for D (5 bases). The V end lost 0 bases, the J end lost 1 base, and 7 bases lay between the germline ends. The CDR3 spans 14 residues. Germline-derived CDR1 and CDR2 are GTSNPN and SVGIG (reference sequence). The CDR3 here is CAWSVPGAKNIQYF. The CDR3, as DNA: TGTGCCTGGAGTGTACCGGGGGCCAAAAACATTCAGTACTTC.

The chain uses TRBV2 and TRBJ2-7; TRBD1 is a possible D gene (5 bases). CDR1 is SNHLY and CDR2 is FYNNEI in the germline V gene. Trimming removed 8 bases at V and 2 bases at J, with 13 bases between. The CDR3 length is 13 residues. The CDR3 nucleotides are TGTGCCAGCCTTCTTCAGGGAACCTACGAGCAGTACTTC. Its translation is CASLLQGTYEQYF.

As to this clone: At one end, the junction sequence differs from germline, possibly due to a read error. V gene TRBV7-7 combines with J gene TRBJ1-3, with D perhaps matching TRBD1 (6 bases). CDR1 is SSHAT and CDR2 is FNYEAQ in the germline V gene (reference sequence). There are 13 residues in the CDR3. Written as DNA, the CDR3 is TGTGCTAGCAGCCCCAGGGGCGGAAACACCATATATTTT. This sequence encodes CASSPRGGNTIYF.

This rearrangement joins TRBV11-1 to TRBJ2-1, with 7 bases fitting TRBD2. V lost 1 base and J lost 3; bases outside the gene matches: 3. This CDR3 has 15 residues. Germline-derived CDR1 and CDR2 are SGHAT and FQDESV (reference sequence). CDR3 nucleotides: TGTGCCAGCAGCTTAGGGCTAGCGGACTACAATGAGCAGTTCTTC. Its protein product is CASSLGLADYNEQFF.

The rearrangement uses TRBV5-1 and TRBJ2-3; 8 positions agree with TRBD2. V shed 4 bases and J 0 bases; nucleotides not matched to a gene: 7. The CDR3 is made up of 16 amino acids. The germline V gene encodes CDR1 SGHRS and CDR2 YFSETQ. The CDR3 DNA sequence: TGCGCCAGCAGCCCCATGGTAGCGGGAAGCACAGATACGCAGTATTTT. Translation gives CASSPMVAGSTDTQYF.

V and J are TRBV9 and TRBJ2-7; 7 bases agree with TRBD2. CDR1 is SGDLS and CDR2 is YYNGEE in the germline V gene. This CDR3 spans 17 amino acids. Unmatched junction bases numbered 13, after V lost 0 bases and J lost 4 bases. The CDR3 loop reads CASSVGPLWGGEYEQYF. The CDR3 DNA is TGTGCCAGCAGCGTAGGACCCCTTTGGGGGGGGGAATACGAGCAGTACTTC.

The V call is TRBV9, the J call TRBJ2-3, with TRBD1 as a possible D gene (6 bases). Germline CDR1 SGDLS, CDR2 YYNGEE. V lost 3 bases to trimming and J lost 1 base, with 12 bases between them. The length of the CDR3 is 15 residues. CDR3 residues: CASSGPYRGTDTQYF. The CDR3 nucleotides are TGTGCCAGCAGCGGCCCCTACAGGGGCACAGATACGCAGTATTTT.

The chain recombines TRBV28 with TRBJ1-5; 9 bases fit TRBD1. V was pared by 4 bases and J by 5 bases, with 3 bases of the junction left unmatched. Germline V gives CDR1 MDHEN, CDR2 SYDVKM. This CDR3 has 14 amino acids. The CDR3 here is CASSSDRGYQPQHF. Here the CDR3 DNA reads TGTGCCAGCAGTTCGGACAGGGGATATCAGCCCCAGCATTTT.

This chain links TRBV4-3 with TRBJ2-2; 9 bases line up with TRBD1. V lost 4 bases and J lost 4; bases outside the gene matches: 4. Germline lookup yields CDR1 LGHNA and CDR2 YSLEER. The CDR3 totals 15 residues. The CDR3 region is CASSPGTGITGELFF. The CDR3 nucleotides read TGCGCCAGCAGCCCCGGGACAGGGATCACCGGGGAGCTGTTTTTT.